These T cell receptor beta chains were read from a single sample in a study of CXCR3-negative and CXCR3-positive naive CD8 T cells. TCRdb re-called the 5' RACE reads; every CDR3 protein appears as one record, without DNA. The table lists about 92,000 distinct CDR3 sequences. What was sequenced was naive CXCR3+ CD8+ T cells from blood. These receptors originate from a human donor in good health. Some clones in this sample may be carry-over from other donors' samples. Both conserved end residues are part of each CDR3.

>TRBV12-3/TRBV12-4|TRBJ2-5
CASTTRVREETQYF
>TRBV21-1|TRBJ2-2
CASSTDRGIGELVF
>TRBV15|TRBJ2-5
CATSSEQAMYQETQYF
>TRBV28|TRBJ1-6
CASSLAVPDRTDNSPLHF
>TRBV6-5|TRBJ2-7
CASSYGQEAGYEQYF
>TRBV27|TRBJ2-7
CASSFSGSEQYF
>TRBV11-3|TRBJ2-1
CASSLRENQPKGQFF
>TRBV7-6|TRBJ1-5
CASSPAGLFQPQHF
>TRBV27|TRBJ1-1
CASSLSSNTNTEAFF
>TRBV10-3|TRBJ2-3
CAISEIGGFTDTQYF
>TRBV7-2|TRBJ2-5
CASSSVGARGETQYF
>TRBV9|TRBJ2-1
CASSSPLDRGTYNEQFF
>TRBV6-2/TRBV6-3|TRBJ2-2
CASSYGQGSGELFF
>TRBV6-6|TRBJ1-1
CASSYPGNTEAFF
>TRBV4-3|TRBJ2-3
CASSRTSSGGDTQYF
>TRBV19|TRBJ2-5
CASSIGTGGSQETQYF
>TRBV27|TRBJ1-6
CASSLSAGANSPLHF
>TRBV6-5|TRBJ2-7
CASSYEAGTYEQYF
>TRBV28|TRBJ1-2
CASSLLQGANYGYTF
>TRBV7-9|TRBJ2-1
CASSSPGTLHNEQFF
>TRBV28|TRBJ2-7
CASSLLHPGGWDSSYEQYF
>TRBV6-5|TRBJ2-1
CASSYSLRGGFNEQFF
>TRBV27|TRBJ1-4
CASSPQGGLNEKLFF
>TRBV2|TRBJ1-1
CAVTTGSNTEAFF
>TRBV7-6|TRBJ2-7
CASSLRLAEIYEQYF
>TRBV29-1|TRBJ2-1
CSVQGFGSYNEQFF
>TRBV15|TRBJ2-5
CATAGRGYQETQYF
>TRBV5-4|TRBJ2-7
CASSMGPGSYEQYF
>TRBV29-1|TRBJ2-1
CSVQGWTSGELNEQFF
>TRBV20-1|TRBJ2-3
CSAMPAGLWTDTQYF
>TRBV5-5|TRBJ1-3
CPSGGRTEGNTIYF
>TRBV7-2|TRBJ1-1
CASSASGTGLMNTEALF